This T cell receptor (beta chain) was retrieved from a study of T cells in Graves' hyperthyroidism and ophthalmopathy. Per the germline V gene, CDR1 is DFQATT and CDR2 is SNEGSKA (reference sequence). The CDR3 extends over 13 amino acids. V shed 3 bases and J shed 3 bases, with 12 bases lying between them. Using RNA transcripts as the source, TCR beta CDR3 regions were amplified. The HTBI primer set served for first-round RT-PCR of the TCR CDR3. One entry per CDR3 protein, called by TCRdb with MiXCR from the multiplex PCR reads. The sample contains around 430,000 distinct CDR3 sequences, 15% of which appear only once. This clonotype was seen many times.

Sequencing was carried out using blood. The chain links TRBV20-1 to TRBJ2-7; D remains ambiguous. The sequence came from a woman aged 30 to 39 with Graves' hyperthyroidism. The chain's CDR3 is CSARSRTVYEQYF. The CDR3, as DNA: TGCAGTGCTAGGTCCAGAACGGTCTACGAGCAGTACTTC.